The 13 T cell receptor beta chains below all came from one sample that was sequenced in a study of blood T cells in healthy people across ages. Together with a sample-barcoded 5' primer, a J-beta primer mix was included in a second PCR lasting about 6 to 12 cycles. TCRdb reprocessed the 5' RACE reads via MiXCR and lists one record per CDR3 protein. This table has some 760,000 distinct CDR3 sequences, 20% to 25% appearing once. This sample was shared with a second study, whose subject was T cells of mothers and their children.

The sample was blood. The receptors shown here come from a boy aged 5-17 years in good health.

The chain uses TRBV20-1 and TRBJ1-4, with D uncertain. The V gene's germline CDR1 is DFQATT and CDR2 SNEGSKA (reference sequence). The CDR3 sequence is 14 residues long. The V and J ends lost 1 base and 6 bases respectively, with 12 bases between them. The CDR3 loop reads CSARVGSGDEKLFF. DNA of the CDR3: TGCAGTGCTAGAGTAGGGAGTGGGGATGAAAAACTGTTTTTT.

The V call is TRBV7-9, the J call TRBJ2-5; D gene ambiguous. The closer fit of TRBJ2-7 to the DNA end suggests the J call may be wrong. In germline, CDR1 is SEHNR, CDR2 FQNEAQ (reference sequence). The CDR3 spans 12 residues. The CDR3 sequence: CASSSLEYEQYF. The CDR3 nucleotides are TGTGCCAGCAGCTCGCTAGAATACGAGCAGTACTTC.

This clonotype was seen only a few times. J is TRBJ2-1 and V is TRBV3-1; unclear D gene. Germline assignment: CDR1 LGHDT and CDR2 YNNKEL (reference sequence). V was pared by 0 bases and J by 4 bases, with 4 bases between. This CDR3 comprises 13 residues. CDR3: CASSQDRYNEQFF. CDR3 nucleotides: TGTGCCAGCAGCCAAGATAGGTACAATGAGCAGTTCTTC.

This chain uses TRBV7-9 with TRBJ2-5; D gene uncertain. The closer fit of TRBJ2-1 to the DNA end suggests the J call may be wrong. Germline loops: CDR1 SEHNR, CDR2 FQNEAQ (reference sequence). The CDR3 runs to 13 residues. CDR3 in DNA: TGTGCCAGCGGTATCGGCAGCTACAATGAGCAGTTCTTC. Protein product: CASGIGSYNEQFF.

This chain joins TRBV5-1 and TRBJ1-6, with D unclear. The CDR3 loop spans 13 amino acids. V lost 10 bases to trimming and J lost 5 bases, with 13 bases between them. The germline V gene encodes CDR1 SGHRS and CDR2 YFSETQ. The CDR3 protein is CAGMQTDNSPLHF. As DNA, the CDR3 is TGCGCCGGCATGCAAACGGATAATTCACCCCTCCACTTT.

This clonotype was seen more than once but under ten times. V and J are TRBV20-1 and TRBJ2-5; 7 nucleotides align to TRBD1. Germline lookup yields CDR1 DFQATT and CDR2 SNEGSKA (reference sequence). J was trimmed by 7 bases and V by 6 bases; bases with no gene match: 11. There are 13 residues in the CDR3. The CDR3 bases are TGCAGTGCCACCCCAGACAGGGAAACGACCCAGTACTTC. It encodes CSATPDRETTQYF.

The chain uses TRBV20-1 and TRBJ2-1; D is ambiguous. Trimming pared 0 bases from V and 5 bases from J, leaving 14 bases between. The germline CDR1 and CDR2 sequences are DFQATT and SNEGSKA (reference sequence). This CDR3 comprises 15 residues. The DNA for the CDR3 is TGCAGTGCTAGAGATCCCCGCAATGGAGACAATGAGCAGTTCTTC. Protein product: CSARDPRNGDNEQFF.

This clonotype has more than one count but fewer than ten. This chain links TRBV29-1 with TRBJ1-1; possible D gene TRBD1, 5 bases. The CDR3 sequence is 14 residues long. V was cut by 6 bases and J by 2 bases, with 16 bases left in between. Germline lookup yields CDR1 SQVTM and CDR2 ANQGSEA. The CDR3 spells CSVTLVGTNTEAFF. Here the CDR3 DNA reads TGCAGCGTGACCCTCGTAGGGACTAACACTGAAGCTTTCTTT.

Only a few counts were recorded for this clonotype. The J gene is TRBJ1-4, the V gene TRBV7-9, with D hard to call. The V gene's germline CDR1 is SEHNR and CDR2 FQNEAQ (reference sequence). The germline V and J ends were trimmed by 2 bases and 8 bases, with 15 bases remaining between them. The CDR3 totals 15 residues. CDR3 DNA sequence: TGTGCCAGCAGCTTATGGGATTTGAAAGGGGAAAAACTGTTTTTT. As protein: CASSLWDLKGEKLFF.

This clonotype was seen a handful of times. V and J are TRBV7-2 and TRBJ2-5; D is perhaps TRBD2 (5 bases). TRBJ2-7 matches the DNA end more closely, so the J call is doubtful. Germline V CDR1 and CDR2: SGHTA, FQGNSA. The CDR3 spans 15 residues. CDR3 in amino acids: CASSLMDWAISEQYF. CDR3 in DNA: TGTGCCAGCAGCTTGATGGACTGGGCCATATCCGAGCAGTACTTC.

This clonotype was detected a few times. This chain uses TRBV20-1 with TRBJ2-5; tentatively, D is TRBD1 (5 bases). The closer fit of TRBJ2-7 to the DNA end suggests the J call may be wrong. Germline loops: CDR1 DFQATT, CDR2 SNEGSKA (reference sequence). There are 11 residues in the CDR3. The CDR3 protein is CSADDSYEQYF. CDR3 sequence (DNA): TGCAGTGCTGATGACAGCTACGAGCAGTACTTC.

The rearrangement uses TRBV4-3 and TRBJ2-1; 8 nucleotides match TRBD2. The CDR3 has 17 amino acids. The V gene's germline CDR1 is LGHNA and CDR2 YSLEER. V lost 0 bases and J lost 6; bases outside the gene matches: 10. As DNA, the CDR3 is TGCGCCAGCAGCCAAGATCGACGCCTAGCGGGTATCAATGAGCAGTTCTTC. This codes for CASSQDRRLAGINEQFF.

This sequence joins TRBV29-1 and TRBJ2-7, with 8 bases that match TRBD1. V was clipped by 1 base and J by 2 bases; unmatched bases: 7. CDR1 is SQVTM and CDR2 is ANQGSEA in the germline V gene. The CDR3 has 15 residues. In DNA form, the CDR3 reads TGCAGCGTTGAAGCCCCGGACAGGGAGACCTACGAGCAGTACTTC. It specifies CSVEAPDRETYEQYF.